The clone carrying this T cell receptor beta chain was recorded many times. The record originates from a study of patients and donors after allogeneic stem cell transplantation. Germline assignment: CDR1 MNHEY and CDR2 SVGEGT. CDR3 length equals 15 residues. Trimming took 7 bases from V and 2 from J; bases not matched to a gene: 7. TCRdb passed the RT-PCR reads through MiXCR, listing each CDR3 protein once. Of approximately 150,000 distinct CDR3 sequences listed, about 36% are singletons. The chain is built from TRBV6-2 or TRBV6-3 and TRBJ1-4; the match to TRBD1 covers 7 bases. The source material was blood, either unsorted or a sorted T cell fraction (not recorded which). The TCR was taken from a human donor who was either an allogeneic HSCT recipient or a stem cell or donor lymphocyte infusion donor (not recorded which). It is not recorded whose cells these are; they may come from a transplant donor. CDR3 nucleotide sequence: TGTGCCAGCAAAGGACCGGGACAGACTAATGAAAAACTGTTTTTT. Protein sequence: CASKGPGQTNEKLFF.